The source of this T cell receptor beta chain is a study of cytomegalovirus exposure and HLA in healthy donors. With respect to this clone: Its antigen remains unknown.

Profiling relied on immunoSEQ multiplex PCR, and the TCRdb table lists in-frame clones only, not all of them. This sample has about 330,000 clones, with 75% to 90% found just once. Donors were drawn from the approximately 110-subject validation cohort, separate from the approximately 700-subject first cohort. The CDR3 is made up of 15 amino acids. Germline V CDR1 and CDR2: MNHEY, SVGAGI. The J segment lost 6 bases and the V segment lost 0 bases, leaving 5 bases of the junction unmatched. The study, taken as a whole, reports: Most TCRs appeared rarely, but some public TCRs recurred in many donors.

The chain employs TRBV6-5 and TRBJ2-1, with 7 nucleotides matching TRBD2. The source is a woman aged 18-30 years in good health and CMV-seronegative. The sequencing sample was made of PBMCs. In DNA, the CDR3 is TGTGCCAGCAGTTACTCCCGACTAGCTGTCAATGAGCAGTTCTTC. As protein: CASSYSRLAVNEQFF.